One sample yielded the 24 T cell receptor beta chains listed below, sequenced in a study of regulatory T cells in long-lasting Graves disease. Documented time point: persistent/refractory GD, antithyroid drugs over 5 years with positive TRAb. PBMC-extracted RNA yielded the TCR library. The authors built TCR beta libraries using iRepertoire HTBI primers and Arm-PCR of CDR3 regions. TCRdb re-derived calls from the multiplex PCR reads in MiXCR, one entry per CDR3 protein. The data hold fewer than 400,000 distinct CDR3 sequences, with 20% observed a single time. This material consisted of peripheral blood mononuclear cells (PBMCs), taken when the disease was refractory, from a patient treated with antithyroid drugs. Source of these receptors: a female donor with Graves disease.

Many counts were recorded for this clonotype. The chain recombines TRBV5-6 with TRBJ2-7, with 8 bases identical to TRBD1. This CDR3 has 16 amino acids. CDR1 and CDR2 from the germline V gene are SGHDT and YYEEEE. V lost 1 base and J lost 5; bases outside the gene matches: 11. The CDR3 region has the DNA TGTGCCAGCAGCTTGTTTTTTGTGGACAGGGTCAACGAGCAGTACTTC. It yields the protein CASSLFFVDRVNEQYF.

This rearrangement joins TRBV7-2 to TRBJ2-5, with 7 nucleotides matching TRBD2. The CDR3 consists of 14 residues. The germline V gene has CDR1 SGHTA and CDR2 FQGNSA. Unmatched junction bases numbered 6, after V lost 5 bases and J lost 3 bases. CDR3: CASSRGGGEETQYF. The CDR3 bases are TGTGCCAGCAGCCGTGGGGGGGGGGAAGAGACCCAGTACTTC.

This clonotype showed up just a few times. This sequence joins TRBV6-9 and TRBJ2-2; 9 bases match TRBD2. V was pared by 2 bases and J by 2 bases, with 9 bases of the junction left unmatched. This CDR3 comprises 18 residues. The germline gives CDR1 MNHGY, CDR2 SVAAGI. The CDR3 DNA is TGTGCCAGCAGTTATCTTGGTAGCGGGAGCGTTAACACCGGGGAGCTGTTTTTT. Its translation: CASSYLGSGSVNTGELFF.

V and J are TRBV20-1 and TRBJ2-7; 9 bases line up with TRBD1. The CDR3 covers 14 residues. Trimming removed 2 bases from V and 3 bases from J; junction bases left unmatched: 5. The germline V gene encodes CDR1 DFQATT and CDR2 SNEGSKA (reference sequence). The CDR3 is CSARSETGGYEQYF. In DNA form, the CDR3 reads TGCAGTGCTAGAAGCGAGACAGGGGGCTACGAGCAGTACTTC.

This clonotype was found many times. The chain employs TRBV12-3 or TRBV12-4 and TRBJ1-5; D call uncertain. CDR3 length: 16 amino acids. With 3 bases removed from V and 4 bases from J, the gap between germline ends came to 16 bases. The CDR3 bases are TGTGCCAGCAGTTTCTCCCTCCCCTTAGGGAATCAGCCCCAGCATTTT. Encoded protein: CASSFSLPLGNQPQHF.

Many counts were recorded for this clonotype. The chain combines TRBV29-1 with TRBJ2-7; tentative D call: TRBD2 (6 bases). CDR1 and CDR2 from the germline V gene are SQVTM and ANQGSEA. The CDR3 spans 13 residues. Trimming left V 3 bases short and J 0 bases short, with 9 bases between. Here the CDR3 DNA reads TGCAGCGTTGAGGTAGCGGTCTCCTACGAGCAGTACTTC. Translating it yields CSVEVAVSYEQYF.

The CDR3 is CASGGGAGGGELFF. The CDR3, as DNA: TGTGCCAGCGGGGGGGGGGCGGGCGGCGGGGAGCTGTTTTTT. The rearrangement uses TRBV27 and TRBJ2-2; D is possibly TRBD2 (7 bases). V was shortened by 8 bases and J by 7 bases, with 17 bases between the two germline ends. The CDR3 runs to 14 residues. The germline V gene encodes CDR1 MNHEY and CDR2 SMNVEV (reference sequence).

This clonotype was seen a handful of times. This chain uses TRBV20-1 with TRBJ1-1, with D tentatively TRBD1 (5 bases). The CDR3 is 13 residues long. Germline values: CDR1 DFQATT, CDR2 SNEGSKA (reference sequence). The germline V and J ends were trimmed by 2 bases and 1 base, with 8 bases remaining between them. The chain's CDR3 is CSARFGANTEAFF. The DNA of the CDR3 is TGCAGTGCTAGATTCGGGGCGAACACTGAAGCTTTCTTT.

This clonotype was observed many times. The chain combines TRBV7-2 with TRBJ1-6; a weak D match, TRBD1 (5 bases). Per the germline V gene, CDR1 is SGHTA and CDR2 is FQGNSA. The CDR3 is 14 residues long. The V end lost 5 bases, the J end lost 8 bases, and 13 bases lay between the germline ends. The CDR3 nucleotides are TGTGCCAGCAGCCACTCCAGGGAAGATTCACCCCTCCACTTT. It is translated as CASSHSREDSPLHF.

The chain carries TRBV28 and TRBJ2-2, with D possibly being TRBD2 (6 bases). Trimming stripped 9 bases from V and 0 bases from J, with 14 bases between. The germline gives CDR1 MDHEN, CDR2 SYDVKM. This CDR3 contains 15 residues. The CDR3 is CASSGTLPNTGELFF. The CDR3 nucleotides read TGTGCCAGTTCCGGGACTCTCCCGAACACCGGGGAGCTGTTTTTT.

This clonotype has only a few counts. This chain joins TRBV28 and TRBJ2-1, with 10 bases aligning to TRBD2. The CDR3 spans 16 residues. V gave up 6 bases and J gave up 4 bases; unmatched junction bases: 9. From germline, CDR1 is MDHEN and CDR2 SYDVKM. Here the CDR3 DNA reads TGTGCCAGCAGACTGGGAGTAGCGGGAGGTTACAATGAGCAGTTCTTC. Protein product: CASRLGVAGGYNEQFF.

The chain uses TRBV6-5 and TRBJ1-6; D remains unclear. V lost 0 bases and J 10 bases, leaving 10 bases between the germline ends. Germline V lookup: CDR1 MNHEY, CDR2 SVGAGI. This CDR3 is 14 amino acids long. The CDR3 here is CASSYSTVRSPLHF. The DNA of the CDR3 is TGTGCCAGCAGTTACTCGACGGTTAGGTCACCCCTCCACTTT.

The chain employs TRBV30 and TRBJ2-5; D remains unclear. The germline V gene encodes CDR1 GTSNPN and CDR2 SVGIG (reference sequence). Trimming stripped 6 bases from V and 3 bases from J, with 5 bases between. The CDR3 is 10 residues long. The CDR3 region has the DNA TGTGCCTGCCACAAAGAGACCCAGTACTTC. Translating gives CACHKETQYF.

V is TRBV15 and J is TRBJ2-7; possible D gene TRBD2, 6 bases. The CDR3 has 16 residues. Germline CDR1 is LNHNV and CDR2 is YYDKDF (reference sequence). V was trimmed by 0 bases and J by 2 bases, leaving 14 bases between them. The CDR3 reads CATSRDGAGRPYEQYF. CDR3 nucleotide sequence: TGTGCCACCAGCAGAGATGGGGCAGGGAGGCCCTACGAGCAGTACTTC.

This clonotype has just one count. This may come from a read error, since a much larger clone is one base off. The chain couples TRBV3-2 to TRBJ2-7. TRBV3-2 is noted as a pseudogene. The CDR3 covers 14 residues. The CDR3 reads CASSQDQVSYERYF. The CDR3 bases are TGTGCCAGCAGCCAAGATCAGGTCTCCTACGAGCGGTACTTC.

In its sample, this clonotype was seen many times. The V and J genes are TRBV11-2 and TRBJ2-5, with D perhaps TRBD2 (7 bases). V was shortened by 5 bases and J by 4 bases, with 17 bases between the two germline ends. Germline CDR1 is SGHAT and CDR2 is FQNNGV. CDR3 length equals 15 residues. The CDR3 DNA reads as TGTGCCAGCAGCCTAGGGGGGGGAGGGGTAGAGACCCAGTACTTC. Residues: CASSLGGGGVETQYF.

This clonotype has more than one count but fewer than ten. The CDR3 sequence is CASSLNPTDTQYF. The CDR3 nucleotides are TGTGCCAGCAGTCTAAACCCAACAGATACGCAGTATTTT. This chain links TRBV12-3 or TRBV12-4 with TRBJ2-3; unclear D gene. Trimming pared 5 bases from V and 3 bases from J, leaving 9 bases between. There are 13 residues in the CDR3.

The chain combines TRBV20-1 with TRBJ2-7; D may be TRBD2 (5 bases). The CDR3 is 12 amino acids. With 4 bases removed from V and 1 base from J, the gap between germline ends came to 8 bases. In germline, CDR1 is DFQATT, CDR2 SNEGSKA (reference sequence). The CDR3: CSANRESYEQYF. In nucleotides, the CDR3 is TGCAGTGCTAACCGGGAATCCTACGAGCAGTACTTC.

This clonotype was picked up many times. The genes are TRBV2 and TRBJ1-4; D remains ambiguous. V was pared by 6 bases and J by 4 bases, with 12 bases between. Per germline, CDR1 SNHLY and CDR2 FYNNEI. This CDR3 region has 14 residues. CDR3 region: CASSPVTRNEKLFF. CDR3 in DNA: TGTGCCAGCAGCCCAGTCACCCGTAATGAAAAACTGTTTTTT.

In the case of this clonotype: A much more abundant neighbour one base away suggests this may be a read error. The CDR3 reads CASRTGLGYTEAFF. The DNA of the CDR3 is TGTGCCAGCAGGACAGGGCTAGGGTACACTGAAGCTTTCTTT. V gene TRBV28 combines with J gene TRBJ1-1, with TRBD1 identical over 7 bases. Germline V gene data show CDR1 as MDHEN and CDR2 as SYDVKM. This CDR3 comprises 14 residues. The junction had 7 bases not matched to a gene; V was cut back by 6 bases and J by 3 bases.

This clonotype showed up many times. The chain is built from TRBV6-5 and TRBJ2-7, with D unclear. The V and J ends lost 2 bases and 3 bases respectively, with 17 bases between them. This CDR3 comprises 16 residues. The germline V gene encodes CDR1 MNHEY and CDR2 SVGAGI. The CDR3 DNA reads as TGTGCCAGCAGTTACGTAGACCCTAGGATAAACTACGAGCAGTACTTC. Translating gives CASSYVDPRINYEQYF.

As to this clonotype: The junction departs from the called germline gene at one end, perhaps through a read error. The V call is TRBV6-2 or TRBV6-3, the J call TRBJ2-2; the D gene is possibly TRBD1 (5 bases). This CDR3 comprises 15 residues. Germline loops: CDR1 MNHEY, CDR2 SVGEGT. The CDR3 loop reads CASSYSFRATRELFF. Here the CDR3 DNA reads TGTGCCAGCAGTTACTCTTTCAGGGCCACCCGGGAGCTGTTTTTT.

V is TRBV12-3 or TRBV12-4 and J is TRBJ2-3, with D unresolved. The CDR3 has 13 amino acids. Trimming removed 3 bases from V and 14 bases from J, with 18 bases in between. CDR3 DNA: TGTGCCAGCAGTTTGCTGGTTGGTCAGAGTGGGTATTTT. As protein: CASSLLVGQSGYF.

This clonotype was seen a handful of times. The chain carries TRBV29-1 and TRBJ1-1; D is possibly TRBD1 (6 bases). CDR3 length equals 14 residues. Germline V gene sequence: CDR1 SQVTM, CDR2 ANQGSEA. V lost 6 bases to trimming and J lost 1 base, with 15 bases between them. CDR3 DNA: TGCAGCGTCGCCGGGACACTAGGGAACACTGAAGCTTTCTTT. Translated, it gives CSVAGTLGNTEAFF.